This T cell receptor beta chain was retrieved from a study of regulatory T cells in long-lasting Graves disease. Both iRepertoire HTBI primers and Arm-PCR of CDR3 regions were used to build the TCR beta libraries. Using its own MiXCR run on the multiplex PCR reads, TCRdb lists one record per CDR3 protein. Among roughly 500,000 distinct CDR3 sequences, 20% to 25% were seen once, and the ten largest hold roughly 7%. Whole-study findings and limits: Persistent cases favored TRBV28, TRBJ1-2 and TRBJ2-5.

CDR3 length equals 13 residues. Germline values: CDR1 MNHEY, CDR2 SMNVEV (reference sequence). V was trimmed by 3 bases and J by 7 bases, leaving 10 bases between them. Comments on this clonotype: Antigen specificity is unknown.

Time point indicated: persistent/refractory GD, antithyroid drugs over 5 years with positive TRAb. The TCR library was made from RNA that had been extracted from PBMCs in TRIzol. J is TRBJ1-5 and V is TRBV27, with D perhaps matching TRBD1 (5 bases). The material sequenced was peripheral blood mononuclear cells (PBMCs), taken when the disease was refractory, from a patient treated with antithyroid drugs. This TCR was recovered from a female donor with Graves disease. CDR3 residues: CASSFQGPQPQHF. The CDR3 bases are TGTGCCAGCAGTTTTCAGGGTCCCCAGCCCCAGCATTTT.